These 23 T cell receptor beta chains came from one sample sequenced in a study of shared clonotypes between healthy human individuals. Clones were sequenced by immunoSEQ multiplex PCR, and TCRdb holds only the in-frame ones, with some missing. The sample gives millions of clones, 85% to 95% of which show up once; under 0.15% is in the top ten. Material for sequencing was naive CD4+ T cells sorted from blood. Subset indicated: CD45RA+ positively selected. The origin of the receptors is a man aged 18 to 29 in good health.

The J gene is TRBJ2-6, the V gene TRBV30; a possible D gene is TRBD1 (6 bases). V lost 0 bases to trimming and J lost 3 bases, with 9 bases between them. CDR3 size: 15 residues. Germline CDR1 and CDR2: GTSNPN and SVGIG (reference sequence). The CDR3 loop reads CAWSVQGGGANVLTF. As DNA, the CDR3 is TGTGCCTGGAGTGTACAAGGGGGTGGGGCCAACGTCCTGACTTTC.

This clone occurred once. CDR3 nucleotides: TGTGCCAGCAAAATCGACAGGGGGCATAGGAACACTGAAGCTTTCTTT. This translates into CASKIDRGHRNTEAFF. The chain uses TRBV27 and TRBJ1-1; 10 bases are a match to TRBD1. This CDR3 has 16 amino acids. Trimming removed 7 bases from V and 1 base from J; junction bases left unmatched: 9. From germline, CDR1 is MNHEY and CDR2 SMNVEV (reference sequence).

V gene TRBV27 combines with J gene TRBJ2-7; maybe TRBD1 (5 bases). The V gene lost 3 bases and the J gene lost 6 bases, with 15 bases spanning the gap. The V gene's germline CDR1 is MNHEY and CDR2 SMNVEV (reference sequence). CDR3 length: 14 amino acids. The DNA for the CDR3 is TGTGCCAGCAGTTTGGGGCCGTACGGGCGCGAGCAGTACTTC. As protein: CASSLGPYGREQYF.

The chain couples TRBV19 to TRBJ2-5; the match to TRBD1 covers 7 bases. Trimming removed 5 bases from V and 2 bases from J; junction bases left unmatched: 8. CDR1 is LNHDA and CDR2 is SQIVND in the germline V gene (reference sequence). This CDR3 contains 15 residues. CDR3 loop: CASSATGFVQETQYF. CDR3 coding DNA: TGTGCCAGTAGTGCGACAGGGTTCGTACAAGAGACCCAGTACTTC.

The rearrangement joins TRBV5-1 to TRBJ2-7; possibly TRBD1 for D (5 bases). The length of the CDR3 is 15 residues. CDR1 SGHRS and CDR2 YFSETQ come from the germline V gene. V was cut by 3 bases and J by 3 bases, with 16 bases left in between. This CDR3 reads CASSSGDSRVYEQYF. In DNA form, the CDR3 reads TGCGCCAGCAGCTCCGGCGACAGTCGGGTCTACGAGCAGTACTTC.

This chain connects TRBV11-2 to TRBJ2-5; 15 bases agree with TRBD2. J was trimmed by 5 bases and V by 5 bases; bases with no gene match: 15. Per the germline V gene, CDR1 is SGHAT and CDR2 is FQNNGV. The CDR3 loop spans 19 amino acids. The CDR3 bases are TGTGCCAGCAGCCTTGGATTGGGACTAGCGGGAGGAGGTGGGGAGACCCAGTACTTC. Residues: CASSLGLGLAGGGGETQYF.

The CDR3 region has the DNA TGTGCCAGCAGCTTAGATGTCTGGGGGAACACTGAAGCTTTCTTT. Translating it yields CASSLDVWGNTEAFF. The J gene is TRBJ1-1, the V gene TRBV11-2; D gene unclear. Per germline, CDR1 SGHAT and CDR2 FQNNGV. The length of the CDR3 is 15 residues. V dropped 0 bases and J dropped 1 base, with 9 bases sitting between them. Full variable domain (remainder filled in from reference TRBV11-2 and TRBJ1-1): EAGVAQSPRYKIIEKRQSVAFWCNPISGHATLYWYQQILGQGPKLLIQFQNNGVVDDSQLPKDRFSAERLKGVDSTLKIQPAKLEDSAVYLCASSLDVWGNTEAFFGQGTRLTVV.

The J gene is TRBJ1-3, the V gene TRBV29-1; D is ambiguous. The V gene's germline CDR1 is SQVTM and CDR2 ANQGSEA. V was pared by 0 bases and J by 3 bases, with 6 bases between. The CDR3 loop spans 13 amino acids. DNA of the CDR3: TGCAGCGTTGAAGATAGGGTTGGAAACACCATATATTTT. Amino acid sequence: CSVEDRVGNTIYF.

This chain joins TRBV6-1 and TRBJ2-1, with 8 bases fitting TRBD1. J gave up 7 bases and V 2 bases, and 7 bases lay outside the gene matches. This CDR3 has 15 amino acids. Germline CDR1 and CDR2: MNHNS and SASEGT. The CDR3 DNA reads TGTGCCAGCAGTGAATATGGACAGGGATCGAATGAGCAGTTCTTC. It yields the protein CASSEYGQGSNEQFF.

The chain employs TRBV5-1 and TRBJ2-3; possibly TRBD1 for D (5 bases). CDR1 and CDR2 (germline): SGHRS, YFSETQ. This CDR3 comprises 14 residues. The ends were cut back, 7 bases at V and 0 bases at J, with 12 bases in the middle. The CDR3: CASGYRQSTDTQYF. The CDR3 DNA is TGCGCCAGCGGATACAGGCAGAGCACAGATACGCAGTATTTT.

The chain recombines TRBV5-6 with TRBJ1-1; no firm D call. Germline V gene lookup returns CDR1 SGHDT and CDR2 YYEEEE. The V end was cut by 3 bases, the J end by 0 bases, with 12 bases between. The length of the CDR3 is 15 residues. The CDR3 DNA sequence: TGTGCCAGCAGCTCCCCCGAGGGTATGAACACTGAAGCTTTCTTT. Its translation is CASSSPEGMNTEAFF.

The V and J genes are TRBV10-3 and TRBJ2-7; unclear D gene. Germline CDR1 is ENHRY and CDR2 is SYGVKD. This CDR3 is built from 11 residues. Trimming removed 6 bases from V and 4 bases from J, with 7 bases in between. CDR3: CAISAEYEQYF. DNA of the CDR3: TGTGCCATCAGCGCTGAATACGAGCAGTACTTC.

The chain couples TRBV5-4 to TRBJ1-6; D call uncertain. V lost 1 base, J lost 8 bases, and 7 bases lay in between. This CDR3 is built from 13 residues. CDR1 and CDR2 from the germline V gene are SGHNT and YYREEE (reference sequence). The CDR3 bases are TGTGCCAGCAGCTTGTACTTCGATTCACCCCTCCACTTT. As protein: CASSLYFDSPLHF.

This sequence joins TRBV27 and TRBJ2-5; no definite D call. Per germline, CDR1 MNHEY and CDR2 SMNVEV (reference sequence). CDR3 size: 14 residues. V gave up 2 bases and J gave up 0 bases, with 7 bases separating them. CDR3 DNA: TGTGCCAGCAGTTTAGCCGACAACCAAGAGACCCAGTACTTC. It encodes CASSLADNQETQYF.

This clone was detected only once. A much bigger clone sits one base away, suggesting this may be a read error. CDR3 amino acids: CASSLPGMNGYTF. The CDR3 DNA sequence: TGTGCCAGCAGCTTACCAGGGATGAATGGCTACACCTTC. The V and J genes are TRBV7-9 and TRBJ1-2; perhaps TRBD1 as D (5 bases). V was cut by 2 bases and J by 6 bases, with 10 bases left in between. CDR1 is SEHNR, CDR2 FQNEAQ, per germline (reference sequence). This CDR3 has 13 amino acids. Using reference TRBV7-9 and TRBJ1-2 for the parts outside the CDR3, the full variable domain is DTGVSQNPRHKITKRGQNVTFRCDPISEHNRLYWYRQTLGQGPEFLTYFQNEAQLEKSRLLSDRFSAERPKGSFSTLEIQRTEQGDSAMYLCASSLPGMNGYTFGSGTRLTVV.

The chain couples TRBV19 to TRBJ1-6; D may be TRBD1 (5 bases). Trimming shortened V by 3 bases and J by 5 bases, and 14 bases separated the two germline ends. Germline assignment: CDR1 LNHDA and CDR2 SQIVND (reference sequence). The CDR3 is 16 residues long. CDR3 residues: CASSMSGQHDNSPLHF. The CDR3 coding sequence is TGTGCCAGTAGTATGTCAGGGCAGCACGATAATTCACCCCTCCACTTT.

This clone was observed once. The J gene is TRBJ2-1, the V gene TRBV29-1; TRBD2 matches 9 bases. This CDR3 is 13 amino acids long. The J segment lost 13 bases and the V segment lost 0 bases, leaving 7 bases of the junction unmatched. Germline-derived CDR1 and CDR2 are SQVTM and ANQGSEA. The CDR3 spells CSVEEPGLALQFF. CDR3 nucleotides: TGCAGCGTTGAAGAACCGGGACTAGCATTACAGTTCTTC.

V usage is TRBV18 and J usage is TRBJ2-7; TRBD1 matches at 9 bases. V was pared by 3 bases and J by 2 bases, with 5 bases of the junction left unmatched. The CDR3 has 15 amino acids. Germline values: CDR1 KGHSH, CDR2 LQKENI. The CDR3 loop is CASSPIGTGPYEQYF. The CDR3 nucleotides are TGTGCCAGCTCACCGATTGGGACAGGGCCCTACGAGCAGTACTTC.

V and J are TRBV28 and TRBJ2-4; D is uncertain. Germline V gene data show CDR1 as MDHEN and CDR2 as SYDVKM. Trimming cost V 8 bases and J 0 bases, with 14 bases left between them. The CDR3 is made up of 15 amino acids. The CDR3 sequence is CASSKPASAKNIQYF. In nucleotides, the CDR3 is TGTGCCAGCTCTAAGCCCGCGTCAGCCAAAAACATTCAGTACTTC.

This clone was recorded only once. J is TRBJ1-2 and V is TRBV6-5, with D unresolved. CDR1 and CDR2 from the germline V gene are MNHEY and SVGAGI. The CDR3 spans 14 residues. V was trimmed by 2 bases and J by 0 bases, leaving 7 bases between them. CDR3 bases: TGTGCCAGCAGTTACGGGCCAGCTAACTATGGCTACACCTTC. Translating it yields CASSYGPANYGYTF.

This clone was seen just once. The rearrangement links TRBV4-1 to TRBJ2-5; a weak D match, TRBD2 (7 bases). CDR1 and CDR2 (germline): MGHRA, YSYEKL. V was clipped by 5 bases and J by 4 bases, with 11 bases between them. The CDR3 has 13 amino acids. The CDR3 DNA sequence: TGCGCCAGCAGCGGGGGGGGCCGAGAGACCCAGTACTTC. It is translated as CASSGGGRETQYF.

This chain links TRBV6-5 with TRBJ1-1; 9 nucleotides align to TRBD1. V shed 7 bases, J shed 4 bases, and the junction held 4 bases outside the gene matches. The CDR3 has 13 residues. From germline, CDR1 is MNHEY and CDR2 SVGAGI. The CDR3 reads CASIQTGGTEAFF. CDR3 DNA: TGTGCCAGCATCCAGACAGGGGGCACTGAAGCTTTCTTT.

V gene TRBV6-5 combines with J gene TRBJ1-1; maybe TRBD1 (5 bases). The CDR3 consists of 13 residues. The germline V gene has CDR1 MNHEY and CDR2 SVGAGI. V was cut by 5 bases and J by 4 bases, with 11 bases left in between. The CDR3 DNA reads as TGTGCCAGCAGTCCTGTTGGGGGCACTGAAGCTTTCTTT. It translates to CASSPVGGTEAFF.